A single sample gave rise to the 24 T cell receptor beta chains below, sequenced in a study of T cell responses to AZD1222 COVID-19 vaccine. Assay used: immunoSEQ multiplex PCR; TCRdb lists only in-frame clones, some missing. The sample lists about 66,000 clones, roughly 87% occurring once. The starting material was peripheral blood, obtained on day 0 of AZD1222 vaccination. Receptors originate from an adult in good health.

The genes are TRBV28 and TRBJ2-6; no definite D call. CDR1 is MDHEN and CDR2 is SYDVKM in the germline V gene. The ends were cut back, 6 bases at V and 4 bases at J, with 10 bases in the middle. The length of the CDR3 is 14 residues. CDR3 DNA sequence: TGTGCCAGCAGCTTTACTACCGGGGCCAACGTCCTGACTTTC. It specifies CASSFTTGANVLTF.

The chain combines TRBV30 with TRBJ2-1; no firm D call. The germline CDR1 and CDR2 sequences are GTSNPN and SVGIG (reference sequence). Trimming shortened V by 0 bases and J by 6 bases, and 3 bases separated the two germline ends. CDR3 length: 11 amino acids. The CDR3 coding sequence is TGTGCCTGGAGTGTCCGCAATGAGCAGTTCTTC. It encodes CAWSVRNEQFF.

The count of this clone is one. The rearrangement joins TRBV5-6 to TRBJ2-5; 8 bases align to TRBD2. With 1 base clipped from V and 2 bases from J, the junction kept 7 bases outside the gene matches. This CDR3 is built from 16 residues. Germline V lookup: CDR1 SGHDT, CDR2 YYEEEE. The chain's CDR3 is CASSLPPGLVQETQYF. The CDR3, as DNA: TGTGCCAGCAGCTTGCCCCCGGGACTAGTACAAGAGACCCAGTACTTC.

The chain has TRBV7-2 and TRBJ2-5; the match to TRBD2 covers 8 bases. This CDR3 contains 13 residues. Germline assignment: CDR1 SGHTA and CDR2 FQGNSA. V was pared by 5 bases and J by 5 bases, with 4 bases of the junction left unmatched. This CDR3 reads CASSPGGGETQYF. The DNA for the CDR3 is TGTGCCAGCAGCCCAGGCGGGGGGGAGACCCAGTACTTC.

J is TRBJ2-2 and V is TRBV19, with D possibly matching TRBD1 (6 bases). CDR1 is LNHDA, CDR2 SQIVND, per germline (reference sequence). V was shortened by 6 bases and J by 1 base, with 9 bases between the two germline ends. The CDR3 is 14 residues long. The CDR3 nucleotides are TGTGCCAGTAGCTCACAGGGGAACACCGGGGAGCTGTTTTTT. Its protein is CASSSQGNTGELFF.

The chain is built from TRBV5-1 and TRBJ1-4; D unresolved. Germline CDR1 and CDR2: SGHRS and YFSETQ. Trimming took 2 bases from V and 6 from J, leaving 20 bases between them. This CDR3 is built from 17 residues. The CDR3 DNA reads TGCGCCAGCAGCTTAGGGCCCTACACGGGCATCGATGAAAAACTGTTTTTT. Protein: CASSLGPYTGIDEKLFF.

The genes are TRBV5-6 and TRBJ1-3; tentative D call: TRBD1 (5 bases). Trimming left V 4 bases short and J 4 bases short, with 9 bases between. CDR1 and CDR2 (germline): SGHDT, YYEEEE. The CDR3 is 13 residues long. CDR3 residues: CASSPGPGNTIYF. The CDR3, as DNA: TGTGCCAGCAGCCCGGGACCAGGAAACACCATATATTTT.

This chain links TRBV3-1 (or the pseudogene TRBV3-2) with TRBJ1-6; 8 bases map to TRBD1. The CDR3 loop spans 14 amino acids. Germline assignment: CDR1 LGHDT and CDR2 YNNKEL (reference sequence). V lost 5 bases to trimming and J lost 11 bases; unmatched junction nucleotides: 8. CDR3 sequence: CASSKQGGSAPLHF. As DNA, the CDR3 is TGTGCCAGCAGCAAACAGGGGGGTTCGGCACCCCTCCACTTT.

Here the CDR3 reads CASSGQGAQQYF. The DNA of the CDR3 is TGCGCCAGCAGCGGACAGGGGGCTCAGCAGTATTTT. The chain is built from TRBV5-1 and TRBJ2-3, with 11 bases that match TRBD1. Looked up from germline, CDR1 is SGHRS and CDR2 is YFSETQ. This CDR3 is 12 amino acids long. Trimming removed 4 bases from V and 11 bases from J; junction bases left unmatched: 3.

V gene TRBV9 combines with J gene TRBJ1-2; TRBD1 matches at 11 bases. J gave up 8 bases and V 3 bases, and 9 bases lay outside the gene matches. This CDR3 contains 15 residues. Germline V gives CDR1 SGDLS, CDR2 YYNGEE. CDR3 DNA sequence: TGTGCCAGCAGCGCCCTGGGACAGGGGGGAGTCGGCTACACCTTC. It codes for CASSALGQGGVGYTF.

The genes are TRBV2 and TRBJ1-5; D gene uncertain. With 0 bases removed from V and 9 bases from J, the gap between germline ends came to 15 bases. Germline values: CDR1 SNHLY, CDR2 FYNNEI. The CDR3 extends over 15 amino acids. In DNA, the CDR3 is TGTGCCAGCAGTGAAGCGGGCACTCCGGGGAGGCCCCAGCATTTT. Translation: CASSEAGTPGRPQHF.

The V and J genes are TRBV7-8 and TRBJ2-7; the D gene is possibly TRBD1 (6 bases). V dropped 7 bases and J dropped 5 bases, with 18 bases sitting between them. Germline CDR1 and CDR2: SGHVS and FQNEAQ. CDR3 length: 14 amino acids. The CDR3 region is CASTTTGSSNEQYF. The CDR3 DNA reads TGTGCCAGCACCACAACAGGGTCGTCGAACGAGCAGTACTTC. Full variable domain (rest looked up from reference TRBV7-8 and TRBJ2-7): GAGVSQSPRYKVAKRGQDVALRCDPISGHVSLFWYQQALGQGPEFLTYFQNEAQLDKSGLPSDRFFAERPEGSVSTLKIQRTQQEDSAVYLCASTTTGSSNEQYFGPGTRLTVT.

The CDR3: CSKPWGGSMTNEKLFF. CDR3 nucleotide sequence: TGCTCTAAGCCCTGGGGGGGCTCAATGACTAATGAAAAACTGTTTTTT. V is TRBV5-1 and J is TRBJ1-4, with a tentative D call TRBD1 (6 bases). Germline CDR1 is SGHRS and CDR2 is YFSETQ. This CDR3 spans 16 amino acids. Full variable domain (missing parts from reference TRBV5-1 and TRBJ1-4): KAGVTQTPRYLIKTRGQQVTLSCSPISGHRSVSWYQQTPGQGLQFLFEYFSETQRNKGNFPGRFSGRQFSNSRSEMNVSTLELGDSALYLCSKPWGGSMTNEKLFFGSGTQLSVL.

The genes are TRBV13 and TRBJ1-2, with D uncertain. Trimming removed 3 bases at V and 4 bases at J, with 21 bases between. The CDR3 spans 17 residues. Germline V gene data show CDR1 as PRHDT and CDR2 as FYEKMQ (reference sequence). In DNA form, the CDR3 reads TGTGCCAGCAGCTTGATCGGCTCTCCATCCCGGTCCTATGGCTACACCTTC. This translates into CASSLIGSPSRSYGYTF.

In DNA, the CDR3 is TGTGCCTGGAGCGGGGACGGACTAAATCAGCCCCAGCATTTT. Protein sequence: CAWSGDGLNQPQHF. The chain has TRBV30 and TRBJ1-5; D is possibly TRBD1 (5 bases). Trimming stripped 3 bases from V and 4 bases from J, with 13 bases between. The CDR3 is 14 amino acids. CDR1 is GTSNPN and CDR2 is SVGIG in the germline V gene (reference sequence).

The genes are TRBV24-1 and TRBJ2-5; perhaps TRBD1 as D (6 bases). Trimming pared 3 bases from V and 1 base from J, leaving 14 bases between. The germline CDR1 and CDR2 sequences are KGHDR and SFDVKD. CDR3 length: 16 amino acids. The CDR3 nucleotides read TGTGCCACCAGTGATCCCGGACAGAATATCCAAGAGACCCAGTACTTC. Translating gives CATSDPGQNIQETQYF.

This clone has just one count. The genes are TRBV4-3 and TRBJ2-6; 8 bases are a match to TRBD1. Germline lookup yields CDR1 LGHNA and CDR2 YSLEER. V shed 7 bases and J 1 base; nucleotides not matched to a gene: 12. The CDR3 totals 18 residues. This chain's CDR3 is CASTDLGQGASGANVLTF. The DNA for the CDR3 is TGCGCCAGCACTGACTTAGGACAGGGAGCGTCTGGGGCCAACGTCCTGACTTTC.

This chain uses TRBV7-2 with TRBJ2-1; 7 bases are a match to TRBD1. J was trimmed by 8 bases and V by 2 bases; bases with no gene match: 9. Germline assignment: CDR1 SGHTA and CDR2 FQGNSA. The CDR3 contains 15 residues. The CDR3: CASSLTETGLYEQFF. As DNA, the CDR3 is TGTGCCAGCAGCTTAACCGAGACAGGGCTTTATGAGCAGTTCTTC.

The chain employs TRBV6-5 and TRBJ1-2; D remains ambiguous. V was shortened by 2 bases and J by 10 bases, with 14 bases between the two germline ends. This CDR3 is built from 13 residues. Germline lookup yields CDR1 MNHEY and CDR2 SVGAGI. The DNA for the CDR3 is TGTGCCAGCAGTTACGAGCCTGCTAATGACTACACCTTC. This encodes CASSYEPANDYTF.

The gene calls are TRBV9 and TRBJ1-2; possibly TRBD1 for D (5 bases). CDR3 length equals 13 residues. In germline, CDR1 is SGDLS, CDR2 YYNGEE. With 2 bases removed from V and 9 bases from J, the gap between germline ends came to 14 bases. The CDR3 sequence: CASSVGAGASYTF. CDR3 nucleotides: TGTGCCAGCAGCGTTGGGGCCGGGGCCAGCTACACCTTC.

The chain recombines TRBV18 with TRBJ1-2; the match to TRBD1 covers 10 bases. This CDR3 comprises 17 residues. V was clipped by 2 bases and J by 3 bases; unmatched bases: 9. The V gene's germline CDR1 is KGHSH and CDR2 LQKENI. CDR3 nucleotides: TGTGCCAGCTCACCAGATGCCCGGGACAGGGGCGACTATGGCTACACCTTC. It codes for CASSPDARDRGDYGYTF.

This clone was seen only a few times. In the same sample, other DNA sequences code for this CDR3. This chain links TRBV5-5 with TRBJ1-3; D unresolved. Germline lookup yields CDR1 SGHKS and CDR2 YYEKEE (reference sequence). V lost 0 bases and J 0 bases, leaving 7 bases between the germline ends. The CDR3 length is 15 residues. The CDR3 DNA sequence: TGTGCCAGCAGCTTGGTACGAAGCTCTGGAAACACCATATATTTT. Amino acid sequence: CASSLVRSSGNTIYF.

This chain links TRBV12-3 or TRBV12-4 with TRBJ1-2; D possibly corresponds to TRBD1 (6 bases). V was trimmed by 5 bases and J by 5 bases, leaving 12 bases between them. This CDR3 has 13 residues. DNA of the CDR3: TGTGCCAGCAGTCAAAGGGGGGGGTATGGCTACACCTTC. Its translation is CASSQRGGYGYTF.

This chain's CDR3 is CASSQEMWRGSPGNTIYF. The CDR3 DNA is TGCGCCAGCAGCCAAGAGATGTGGAGGGGCTCACCTGGAAACACCATATATTTT. V and J are TRBV4-3 and TRBJ1-3; D is perhaps TRBD1 (5 bases). V dropped 0 bases and J dropped 2 bases, with 17 bases sitting between them. The CDR3 is 18 residues long. Germline assignment: CDR1 LGHNA and CDR2 YSLEER.